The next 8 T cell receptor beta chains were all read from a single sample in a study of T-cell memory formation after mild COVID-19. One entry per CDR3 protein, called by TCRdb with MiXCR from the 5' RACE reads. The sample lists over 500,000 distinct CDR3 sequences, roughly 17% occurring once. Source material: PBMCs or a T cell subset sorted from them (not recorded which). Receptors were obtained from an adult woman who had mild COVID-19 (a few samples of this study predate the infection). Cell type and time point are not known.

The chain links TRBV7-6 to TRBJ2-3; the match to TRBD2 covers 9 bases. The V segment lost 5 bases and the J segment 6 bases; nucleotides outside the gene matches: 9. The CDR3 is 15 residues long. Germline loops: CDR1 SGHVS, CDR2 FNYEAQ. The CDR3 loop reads CASSHPGTSWDTQYF. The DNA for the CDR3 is TGTGCCAGCAGCCATCCTGGGACTAGCTGGGATACGCAGTATTTT.

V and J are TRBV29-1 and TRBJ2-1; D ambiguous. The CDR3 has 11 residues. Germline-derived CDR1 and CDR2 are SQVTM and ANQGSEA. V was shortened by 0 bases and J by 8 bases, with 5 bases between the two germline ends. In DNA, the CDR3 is TGCAGCGTTGAAGATGAGGATGAGCAGTTCTTC. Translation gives CSVEDEDEQFF.

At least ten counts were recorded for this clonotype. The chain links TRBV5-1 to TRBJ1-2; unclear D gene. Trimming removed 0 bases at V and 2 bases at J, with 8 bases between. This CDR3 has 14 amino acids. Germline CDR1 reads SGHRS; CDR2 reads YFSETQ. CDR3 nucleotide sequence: TGCGCCAGCAGCTTGGAGGGCACAAACTATGGCTACACCTTC. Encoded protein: CASSLEGTNYGYTF.

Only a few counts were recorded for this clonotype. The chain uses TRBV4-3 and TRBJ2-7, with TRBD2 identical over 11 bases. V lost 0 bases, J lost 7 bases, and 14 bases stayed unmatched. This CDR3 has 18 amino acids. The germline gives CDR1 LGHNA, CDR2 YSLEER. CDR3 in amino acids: CASSQDPPSGRPEEEQYF. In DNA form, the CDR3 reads TGCGCCAGCAGCCAAGATCCTCCTAGCGGGAGGCCCGAGGAGGAGCAGTACTTC.

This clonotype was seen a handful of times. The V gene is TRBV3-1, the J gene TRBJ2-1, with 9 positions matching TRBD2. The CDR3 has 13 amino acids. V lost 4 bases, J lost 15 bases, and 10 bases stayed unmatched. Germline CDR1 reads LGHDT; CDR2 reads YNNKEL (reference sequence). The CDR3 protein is CASSPRAGGAGFF. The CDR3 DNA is TGTGCCAGCAGCCCTCGCGCGGGGGGGGCCGGGTTCTTC.

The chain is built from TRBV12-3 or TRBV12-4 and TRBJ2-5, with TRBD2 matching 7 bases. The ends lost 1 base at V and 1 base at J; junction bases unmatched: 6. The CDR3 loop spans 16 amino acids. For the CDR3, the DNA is TGTGCCAGCAGTTTAGGGGTAGCGGGTGTCCAAGAGACCCAGTACTTC. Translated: CASSLGVAGVQETQYF.

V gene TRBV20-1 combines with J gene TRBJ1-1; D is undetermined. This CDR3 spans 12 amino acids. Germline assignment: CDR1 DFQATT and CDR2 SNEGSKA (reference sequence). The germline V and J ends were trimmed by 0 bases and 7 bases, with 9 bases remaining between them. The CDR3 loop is CSARDLSVEAFF. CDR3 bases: TGCAGTGCTAGAGATCTCTCAGTTGAAGCTTTCTTT.

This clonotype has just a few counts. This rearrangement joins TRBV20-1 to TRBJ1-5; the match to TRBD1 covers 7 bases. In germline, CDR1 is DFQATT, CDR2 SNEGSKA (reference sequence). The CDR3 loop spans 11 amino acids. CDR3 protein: CRKQGNQPQHF. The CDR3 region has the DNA TGCAGAAAACAGGGGAATCAGCCCCAGCATTTT.